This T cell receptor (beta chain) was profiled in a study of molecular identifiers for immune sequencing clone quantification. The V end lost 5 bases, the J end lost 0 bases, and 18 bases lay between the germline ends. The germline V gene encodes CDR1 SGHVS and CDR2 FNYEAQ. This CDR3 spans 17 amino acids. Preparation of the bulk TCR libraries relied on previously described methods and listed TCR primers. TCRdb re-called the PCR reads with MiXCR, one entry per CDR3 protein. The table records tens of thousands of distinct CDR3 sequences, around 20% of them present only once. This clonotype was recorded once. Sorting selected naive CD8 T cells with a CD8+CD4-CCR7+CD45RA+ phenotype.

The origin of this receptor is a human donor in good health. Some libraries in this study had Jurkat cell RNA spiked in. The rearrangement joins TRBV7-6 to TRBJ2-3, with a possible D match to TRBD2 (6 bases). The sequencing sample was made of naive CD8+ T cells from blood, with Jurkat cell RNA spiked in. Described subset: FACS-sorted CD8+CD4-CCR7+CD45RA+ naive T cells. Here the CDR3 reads CASSPRESGWSTDTQYF. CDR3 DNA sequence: TGTGCCAGCAGCCCCCGAGAGAGCGGGTGGAGCACAGATACGCAGTATTTT.